This T cell receptor beta chain was documented in a study of blood T cell repertoires in COVID-19. This clone has a handful of counts. V shed 1 base, J shed 8 bases, and the junction held 10 bases outside the gene matches. Germline V lookup: CDR1 LGHNA, CDR2 YSLEER. CDR3 length: 15 residues. Original methodology: Nucleated cell number was recorded as an estimate derived from reference gene primer amplification. Method: immunoSEQ multiplex PCR; TCRdb's copy keeps in-frame clones and lacks some. V, J and clone size reflect that table, while D and trimming were determined from the DNA. The table includes about 110,000 clones, about two thirds detected once.

This chain uses TRBV4-3 with TRBJ1-1, with TRBD1 matching over 7 bases. This clonotype was sampled from a woman aged 40 to 50 with acute or convalescent COVID-19. Sequenced: peripheral blood. The CDR3 DNA follows: TGCGCCAGCAGCCAAGCACTAGACAGGGCGAGGGAAGCTTTCTTT. This codes for CASSQALDRAREAFF.